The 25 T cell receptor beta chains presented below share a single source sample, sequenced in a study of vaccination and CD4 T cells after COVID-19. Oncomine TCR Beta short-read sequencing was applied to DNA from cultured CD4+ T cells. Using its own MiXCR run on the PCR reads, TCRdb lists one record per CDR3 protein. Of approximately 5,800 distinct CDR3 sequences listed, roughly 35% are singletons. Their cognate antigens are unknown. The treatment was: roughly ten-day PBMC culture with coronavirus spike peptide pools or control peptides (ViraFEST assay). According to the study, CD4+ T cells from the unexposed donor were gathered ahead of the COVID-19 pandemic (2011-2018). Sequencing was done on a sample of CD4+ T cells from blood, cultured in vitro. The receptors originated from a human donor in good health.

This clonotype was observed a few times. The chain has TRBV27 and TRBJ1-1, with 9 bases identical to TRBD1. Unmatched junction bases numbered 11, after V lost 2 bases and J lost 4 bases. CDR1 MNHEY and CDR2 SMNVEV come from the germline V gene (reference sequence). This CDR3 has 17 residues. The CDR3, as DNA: TGTGCCAGCAGTTTAGGGGGACAGGGCGTGTTGACCACTGAAGCTTTCTTT. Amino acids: CASSLGGQGVLTTEAFF.

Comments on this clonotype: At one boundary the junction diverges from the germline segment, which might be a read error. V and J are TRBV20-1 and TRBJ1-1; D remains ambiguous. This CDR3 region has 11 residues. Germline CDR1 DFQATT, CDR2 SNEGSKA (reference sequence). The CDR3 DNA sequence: TGCAGTGCTCACGGGAACACTGAAGCTATCTTT. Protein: CSAHGNTEAIF.

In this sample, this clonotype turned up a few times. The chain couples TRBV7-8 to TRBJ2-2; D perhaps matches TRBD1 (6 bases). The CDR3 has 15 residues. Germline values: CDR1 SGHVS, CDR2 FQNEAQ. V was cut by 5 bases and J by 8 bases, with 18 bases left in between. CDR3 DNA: TGTGCCAGCAGCCTCCCGACAGGATCTTCAGGGGAGCTGTTTTTT. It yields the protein CASSLPTGSSGELFF. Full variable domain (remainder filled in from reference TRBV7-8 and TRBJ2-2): GAGVSQSPRYKVAKRGQDVALRCDPISGHVSLFWYQQALGQGPEFLTYFQNEAQLDKSGLPSDRFFAERPEGSVSTLKIQRTQQEDSAVYLCASSLPTGSSGELFFGEGSRLTVL.

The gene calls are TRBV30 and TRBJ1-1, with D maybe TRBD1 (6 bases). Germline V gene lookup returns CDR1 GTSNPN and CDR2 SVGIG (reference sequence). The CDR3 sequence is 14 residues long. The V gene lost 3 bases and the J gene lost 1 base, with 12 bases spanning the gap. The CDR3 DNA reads TGTGCCTGGAGCATACAGGGAGGGAACACTGAAGCTTTCTTT. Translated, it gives CAWSIQGGNTEAFF.

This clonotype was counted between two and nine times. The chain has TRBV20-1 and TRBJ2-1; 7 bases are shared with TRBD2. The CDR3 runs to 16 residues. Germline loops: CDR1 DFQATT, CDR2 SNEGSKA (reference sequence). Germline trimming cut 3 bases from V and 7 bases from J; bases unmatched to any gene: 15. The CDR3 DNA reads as TGCAGTGCTAGCAGCGGGGAAGCCCTGAGTAGTAATGAGCAGTTCTTC. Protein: CSASSGEALSSNEQFF.

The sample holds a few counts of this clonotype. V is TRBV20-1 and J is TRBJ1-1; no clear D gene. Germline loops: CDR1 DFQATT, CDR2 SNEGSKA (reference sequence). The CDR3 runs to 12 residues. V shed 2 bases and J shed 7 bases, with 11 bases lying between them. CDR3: CSARRGIGEAFF. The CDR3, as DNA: TGCAGTGCTAGACGGGGTATCGGTGAAGCTTTCTTT.

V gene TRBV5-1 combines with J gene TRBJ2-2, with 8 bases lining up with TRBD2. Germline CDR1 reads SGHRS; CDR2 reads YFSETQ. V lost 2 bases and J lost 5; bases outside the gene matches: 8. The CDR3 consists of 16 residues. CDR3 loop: CASSFPAGASTGELFF. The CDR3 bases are TGCGCCAGCAGCTTTCCAGCGGGGGCCTCAACCGGGGAGCTGTTTTTT.

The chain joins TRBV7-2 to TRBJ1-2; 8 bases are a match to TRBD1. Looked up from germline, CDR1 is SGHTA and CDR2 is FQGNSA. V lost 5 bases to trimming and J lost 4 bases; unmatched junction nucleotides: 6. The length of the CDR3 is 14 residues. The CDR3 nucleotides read TGTGCCAGCAGCCCTCACACAGGGGGCTATGGCTACACCTTC. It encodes CASSPHTGGYGYTF.

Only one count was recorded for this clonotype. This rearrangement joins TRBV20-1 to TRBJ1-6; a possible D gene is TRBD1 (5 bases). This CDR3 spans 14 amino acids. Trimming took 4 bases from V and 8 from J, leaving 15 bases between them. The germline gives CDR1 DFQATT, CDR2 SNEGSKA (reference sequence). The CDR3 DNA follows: TGCAGTGCTACACAGGCGGCTTCGGATTCACCCCTCCACTTT. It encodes CSATQAASDSPLHF.

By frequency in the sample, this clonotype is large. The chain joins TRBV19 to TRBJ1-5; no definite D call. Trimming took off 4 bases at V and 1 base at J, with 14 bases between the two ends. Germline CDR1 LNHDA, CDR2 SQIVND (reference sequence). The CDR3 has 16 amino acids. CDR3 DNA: TGTGCCAGTAGTAATCGGCGGGGTGGGAGCAATCAGCCCCAGCATTTT. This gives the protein CASSNRRGGSNQPQHF.

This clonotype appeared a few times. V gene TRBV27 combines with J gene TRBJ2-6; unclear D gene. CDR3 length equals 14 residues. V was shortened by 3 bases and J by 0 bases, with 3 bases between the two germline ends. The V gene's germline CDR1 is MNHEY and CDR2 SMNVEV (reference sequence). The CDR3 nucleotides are TGTGCCAGCAGTTTTTCCTCTGGGGCCAACGTCCTGACTTTC. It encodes CASSFSSGANVLTF.

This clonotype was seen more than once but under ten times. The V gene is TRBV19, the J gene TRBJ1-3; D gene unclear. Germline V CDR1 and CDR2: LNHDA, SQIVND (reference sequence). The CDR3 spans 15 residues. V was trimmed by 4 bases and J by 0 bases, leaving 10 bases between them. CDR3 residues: CASSTRTDSGNTIYF. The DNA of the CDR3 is TGTGCCAGTAGTACCCGGACGGACTCTGGAAACACCATATATTTT.

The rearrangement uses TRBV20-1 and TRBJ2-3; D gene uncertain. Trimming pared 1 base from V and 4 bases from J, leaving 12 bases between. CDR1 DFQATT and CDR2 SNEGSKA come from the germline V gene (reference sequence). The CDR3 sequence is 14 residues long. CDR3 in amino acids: CSARGDYESDTQYF. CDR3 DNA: TGCAGTGCTAGAGGAGATTACGAGTCAGATACGCAGTATTTT.

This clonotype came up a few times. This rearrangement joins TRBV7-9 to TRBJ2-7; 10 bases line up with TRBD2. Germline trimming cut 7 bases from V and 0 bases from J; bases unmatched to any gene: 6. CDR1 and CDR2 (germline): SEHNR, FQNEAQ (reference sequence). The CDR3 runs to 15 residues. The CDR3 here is CASKQAGGFSYEQYF. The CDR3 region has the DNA TGTGCCAGCAAACAAGCGGGGGGGTTCTCCTACGAGCAGTACTTC.

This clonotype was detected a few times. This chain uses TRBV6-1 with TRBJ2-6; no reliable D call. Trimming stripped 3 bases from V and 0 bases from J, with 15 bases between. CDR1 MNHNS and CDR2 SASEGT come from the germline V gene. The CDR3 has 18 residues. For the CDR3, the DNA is TGTGCCAGCAGTGAGCCCCCTGCCGCAGACTCTGGGGCCAACGTCCTGACTTTC. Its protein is CASSEPPAADSGANVLTF.

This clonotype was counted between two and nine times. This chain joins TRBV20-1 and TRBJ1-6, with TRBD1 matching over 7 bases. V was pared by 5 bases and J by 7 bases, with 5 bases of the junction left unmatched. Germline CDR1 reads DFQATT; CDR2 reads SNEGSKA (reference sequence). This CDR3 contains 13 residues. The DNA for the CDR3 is TGCAGTGCTGCCGGGACAGAGAATTCACCCCTCCACTTT. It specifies CSAAGTENSPLHF.

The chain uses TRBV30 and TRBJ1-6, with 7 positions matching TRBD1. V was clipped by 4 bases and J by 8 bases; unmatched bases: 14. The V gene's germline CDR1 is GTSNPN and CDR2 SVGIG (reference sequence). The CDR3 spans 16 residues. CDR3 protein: CAWKIRTGRSHSPLHF. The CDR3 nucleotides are TGTGCCTGGAAAATCCGGACAGGTCGTAGTCATTCACCCCTCCACTTT.

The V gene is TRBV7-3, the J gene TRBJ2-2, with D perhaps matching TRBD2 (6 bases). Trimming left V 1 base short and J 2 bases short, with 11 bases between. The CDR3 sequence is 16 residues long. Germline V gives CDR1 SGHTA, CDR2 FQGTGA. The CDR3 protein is CASSLSSGTNTGELFF. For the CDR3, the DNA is TGTGCCAGCAGCTTAAGTTCCGGGACTAACACCGGGGAGCTGTTTTTT.

This CDR3 reads CASSFESKDTQYF. In DNA form, the CDR3 reads TGTGCCAGCAGTTTCGAATCCAAAGATACGCAGTATTTT. V gene TRBV2 combines with J gene TRBJ2-3, with D unclear. The CDR3 is made up of 13 amino acids. CDR1 is SNHLY and CDR2 is FYNNEI in the germline V gene. Trimming removed 5 bases at V and 5 bases at J, with 11 bases between.

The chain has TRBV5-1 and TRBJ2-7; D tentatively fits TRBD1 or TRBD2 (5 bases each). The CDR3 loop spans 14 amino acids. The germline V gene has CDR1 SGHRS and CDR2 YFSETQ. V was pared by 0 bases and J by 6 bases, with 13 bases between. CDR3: CASSLGGEGGEQYF. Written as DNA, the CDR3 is TGCGCCAGCAGCTTGGGAGGGGAAGGAGGCGAGCAGTACTTC.

The CDR3 bases are TGTGCCAGCAGTTCGCTACTAGCGGGGGATCCACCAGATACGCAGTATTTT. As protein: CASSSLLAGDPPDTQYF. The V and J genes are TRBV12-3 or TRBV12-4 and TRBJ2-3; 11 positions match TRBD2. Losses at the gene ends were 4 bases for V and 4 bases for J; bases not matched to a gene: 10. The CDR3 totals 17 residues.

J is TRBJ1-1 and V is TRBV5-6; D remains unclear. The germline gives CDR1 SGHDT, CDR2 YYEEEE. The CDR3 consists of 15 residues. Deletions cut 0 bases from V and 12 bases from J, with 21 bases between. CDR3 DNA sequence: TGTGCCAGCAGCTTGGGATCGTTAGGGAGTAGTGTAACTTTCTTT. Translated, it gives CASSLGSLGSSVTFF. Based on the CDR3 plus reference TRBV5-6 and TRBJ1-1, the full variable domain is DAGVTQSPTHLIKTRGQQVTLRCSPKSGHDTVSWYQQALGQGPQFIFQYYEEEERQRGNFPDRFSGHQFPNYSSELNVNALLLGDSALYLCASSLGSLGSSVTFFGQGTRLTVV.

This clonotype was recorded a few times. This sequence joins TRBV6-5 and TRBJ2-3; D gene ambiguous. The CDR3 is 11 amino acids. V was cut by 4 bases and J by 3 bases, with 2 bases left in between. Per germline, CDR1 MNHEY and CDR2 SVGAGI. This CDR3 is CASSSTDTQYF. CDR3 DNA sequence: TGTGCCAGCAGTTCGACAGATACGCAGTATTTT.

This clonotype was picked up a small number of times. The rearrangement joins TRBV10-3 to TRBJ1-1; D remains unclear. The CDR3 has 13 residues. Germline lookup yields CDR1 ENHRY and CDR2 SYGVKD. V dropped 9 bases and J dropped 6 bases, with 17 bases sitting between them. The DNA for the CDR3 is TGTGCCATACGATCAGGTTCCAGTCCTGAAGCTTTCTTT. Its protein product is CAIRSGSSPEAFF.

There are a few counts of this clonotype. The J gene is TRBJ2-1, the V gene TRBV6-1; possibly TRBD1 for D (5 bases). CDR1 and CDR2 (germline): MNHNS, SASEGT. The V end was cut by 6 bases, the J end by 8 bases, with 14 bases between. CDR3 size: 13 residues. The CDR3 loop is CASRGTGEHEQFF. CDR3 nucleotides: TGTGCCAGCAGAGGAACAGGAGAACATGAGCAGTTCTTC.